This TCR beta chain comes out of a study of early T cells in non-severe SARS-CoV-2 infection. TCRdb redid the calling of the 5' RACE reads with MiXCR, one entry per CDR3 protein. The repertoire has approximately 70,000 distinct CDR3 sequences, around 12% of them found once; the top ten carry 2.5% to 3%. There are 15 residues in the CDR3. Germline V lookup: CDR1 SGHTA, CDR2 FQGNSA. Trimming stripped 4 bases from V and 3 bases from J, with 10 bases between. At least ten counts were recorded for this clonotype. This sequence joins TRBV7-2 and TRBJ1-6; D gene uncertain. The TCR was taken from an adult who was a healthcare worker with PCR-confirmed SARS-CoV-2 infection or an uninfected control (not recorded which). The sample in question was whole blood, obtained at baseline. In DNA, the CDR3 is TGTGCCAGCAGCTCCCCCCTTGGCTATAATTCACCCCTCCACTTT. It encodes CASSSPLGYNSPLHF.